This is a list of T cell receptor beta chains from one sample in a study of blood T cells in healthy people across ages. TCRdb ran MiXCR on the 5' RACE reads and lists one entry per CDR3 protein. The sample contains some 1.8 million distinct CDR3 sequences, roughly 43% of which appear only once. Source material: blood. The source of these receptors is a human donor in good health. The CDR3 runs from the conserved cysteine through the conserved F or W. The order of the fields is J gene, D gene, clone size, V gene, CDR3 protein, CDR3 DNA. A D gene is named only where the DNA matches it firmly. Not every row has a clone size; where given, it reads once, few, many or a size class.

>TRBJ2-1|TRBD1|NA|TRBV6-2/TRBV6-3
CASSYPGTGGQRGDNEQFF
TGTGCCAGCAGTTATCCCGGGACAGGGGGCCAAAGAGGAGACAATGAGCAGTTCTTC
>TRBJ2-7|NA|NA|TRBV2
CASSEVDTYYEQYF
TGTGCCAGCAGTGAAGTCGACACCTACTACGAGCAGTACTTC
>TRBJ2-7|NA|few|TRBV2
CASTVTRVGNYEQYF
TGTGCCAGCACCGTTACAAGGGTGGGTAACTACGAGCAGTACTTC
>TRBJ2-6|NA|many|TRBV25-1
CASSEHRPGANVLTF
TGTGCCAGCAGTGAACACCGCCCAGGGGCCAACGTCCTGACTTTC
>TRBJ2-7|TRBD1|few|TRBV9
CASSSQGAPSYEQYF
TGTGCCAGCAGCTCACAGGGGGCGCCTTCCTACGAGCAGTACTTC
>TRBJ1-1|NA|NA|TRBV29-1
CSVAGDLNTEAFF
TGCAGCGTTGCAGGGGACCTGAACACTGAAGCTTTCTTT
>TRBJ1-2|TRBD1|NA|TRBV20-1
CSARETGGALGYGYTF
TGCAGTGCTAGAGAGACAGGGGGCGCTTTGGGCTATGGCTACACCTTC
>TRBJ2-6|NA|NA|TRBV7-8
CASSSVGVSSGANVLTF
TGTGCCAGCAGCTCGGTGGGGGTGAGCTCTGGGGCCAACGTCCTGACTTTC
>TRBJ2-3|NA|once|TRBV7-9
CASTQYTDTQYF
TGTGCCAGCACCCAATACACAGATACGCAGTATTTT
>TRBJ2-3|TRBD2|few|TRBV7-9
CASSRTRPDTQYF
TGTGCCAGCAGCCGGACTAGACCAGATACGCAGTATTTT
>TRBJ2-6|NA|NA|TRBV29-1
CSVELFKADGFAGANARTF
TGCAGCGTTGAATTGTTTAAGGCGGATGGGTTTGCTGGGGCCAACGCCCGGACTTTC
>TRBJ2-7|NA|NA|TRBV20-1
CSTRVVSSLSPEQYF
TGCAGTACTAGAGTAGTGTCTAGTTTGTCTCCCGAGCAGTACTTC
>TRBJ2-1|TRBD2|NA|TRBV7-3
CASSPGLAEFNEQFF
TGTGCCAGCAGCCCTGGACTAGCGGAGTTCAATGAGCAGTTCTTC
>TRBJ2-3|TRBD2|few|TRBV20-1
CSASLLAGAFGTQYF
TGCAGTGCTAGTCTCCTAGCGGGGGCGTTCGGTACGCAGTATTTT
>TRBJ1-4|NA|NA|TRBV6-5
CASSYSRSEKLFF
TGTGCCAGCAGTTACTCGAGGTCTGAAAAACTGTTTTTT
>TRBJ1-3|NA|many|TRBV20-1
CSARDSRVSGNTIYF
TGCAGTGCTAGAGATTCCAGGGTTTCTGGAAACACCATATATTTT
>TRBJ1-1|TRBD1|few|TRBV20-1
CSATNRGKAEAFF
TGCAGTGCTACAAACAGGGGCAAGGCTGAAGCTTTCTTT
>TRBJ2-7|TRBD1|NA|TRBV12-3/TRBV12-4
CASSTWTGGSEQYF
TGTGCCAGCAGTACCTGGACAGGGGGAAGCGAGCAGTACTTC
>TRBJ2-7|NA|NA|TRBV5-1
CASSLSVQGSYEQYF
TGCGCCAGCAGCTTGAGCGTACAGGGTTCCTACGAGCAGTACTTC
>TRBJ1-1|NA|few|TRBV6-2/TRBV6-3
CASSYLVGTEAFF
TGTGCCAGCAGTTACCTCGTCGGCACTGAAGCTTTCTTT
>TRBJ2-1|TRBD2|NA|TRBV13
CASRVAGGPTRYDEQFF
TGTGCCAGCAGGGTAGCGGGGGGCCCTACGCGATATGATGAGCAGTTCTTC
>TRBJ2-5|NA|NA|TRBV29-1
CSVEDRSGWGEQYF
TGCAGCGTTGAAGATCGGTCAGGGTGGGGTGAGCAGTACTTC
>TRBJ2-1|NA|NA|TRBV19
CASSIQRSSYNEQFF
TGTGCCAGTAGTATACAGAGGAGCTCCTACAATGAGCAGTTCTTC
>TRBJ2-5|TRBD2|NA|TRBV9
CASSHPPGLAGVLWETQYF
TGTGCCAGCAGCCACCCCCCGGGACTAGCGGGGGTGTTGTGGGAGACCCAGTACTTC
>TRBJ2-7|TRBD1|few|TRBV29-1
CSVTRTGGYEQYF
TGCAGCGTGACGCGGACAGGGGGCTACGAGCAGTACTTC
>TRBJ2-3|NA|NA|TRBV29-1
CSVAPSKYEQYF
TGCAGCGTTGCCCCTAGCAAATACGAGCAGTATTTT
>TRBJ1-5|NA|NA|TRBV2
CASSVDKSNQPQHF
TGTGCCAGCAGTGTTGACAAGAGCAATCAGCCCCAGCATTTT
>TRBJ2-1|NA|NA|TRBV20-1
CSALRFGNNEQFF
TGCAGTGCTCTAAGATTTGGCAACAATGAGCAGTTCTTC
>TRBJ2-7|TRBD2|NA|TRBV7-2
CASSLAGGVQYEQYF
TGTGCCAGCAGTCTAGCGGGGGGGGTTCAGTATGAGCAGTACTTC
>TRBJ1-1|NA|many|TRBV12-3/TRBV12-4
CASSLTMNTEAFF
TGTGCCAGCAGTTTAACAATGAACACTGAAGCTTTCTTT
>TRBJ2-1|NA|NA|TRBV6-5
CASSYVGSYNEQFF
TGTGCCAGCAGTTACGTTGGGAGTTACAATGAGCAGTTCTTC
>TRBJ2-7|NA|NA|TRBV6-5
CASSSWREAGEQYF
TGTGCCAGCAGTTCCTGGCGGGAAGCTGGCGAGCAGTACTTC
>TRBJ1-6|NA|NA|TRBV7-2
CASSFTRGHSPLHF
TGTGCCAGCAGCTTCACCAGGGGTCACTCACCCCTCCACTTT
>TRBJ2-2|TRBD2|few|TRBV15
CATSPGLAGGKTGELFF
TGTGCCACCAGTCCGGGACTAGCGGGGGGAAAGACCGGGGAGCTGTTTTTT
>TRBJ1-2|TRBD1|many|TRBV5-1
CASSSRGPYGYTF
TGCGCCAGCAGCTCGAGGGGGCCCTATGGCTACACCTTC
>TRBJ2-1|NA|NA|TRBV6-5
CASSYSPGALSYSEQFF
TGTGCCAGCAGTTACTCCCCCGGCGCCCTCTCCTACAGTGAGCAGTTCTTC
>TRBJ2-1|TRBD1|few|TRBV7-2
CASSATPGTAYNEQFF
TGTGCCAGCAGCGCTACCCCCGGGACAGCTTACAATGAGCAGTTCTTC
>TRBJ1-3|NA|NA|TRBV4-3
CASSQVIGNTIYF
TGCGCCAGCAGCCAAGTCATTGGAAACACCATATATTTT
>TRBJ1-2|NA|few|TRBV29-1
CSVPGSIRNYGYTF
TGCAGCGTCCCCGGGTCCATAAGAAACTATGGCTACACCTTC